These 16 T cell receptor beta chains came from one sample sequenced in a study of blood T cells in healthy people across ages. A second PCR of 7 to 11 cycles used a sample-barcoded 5' primer and a J-beta primer mix. TCRdb passed the 5' RACE reads through MiXCR, listing each CDR3 protein once. The sample includes hundreds of thousands of distinct CDR3 sequences, about three fifths of them seen just once. Sequenced material: blood. These receptors all stem from a young man in good health.

The sample holds one count of this clonotype. The rearrangement uses TRBV3-1 and TRBJ2-1; possible D gene TRBD2, 6 bases. Per the germline V gene, CDR1 is LGHDT and CDR2 is YNNKEL (reference sequence). The CDR3 length is 13 residues. The V and J ends lost 0 bases and 15 bases respectively, with 15 bases between them. The CDR3 DNA is TGTGCCAGCAGCCAAGATCTTGTGGAGGGCCTGTTCTTC. Translating gives CASSQDLVEGLFF.

As DNA, the CDR3 is TGTGCCAGCAGTTACGCGACCCCCCTGGAAGAAAAACTGTTTTTT. Protein product: CASSYATPLEEKLFF. This chain uses TRBV6-6 with TRBJ1-4; no clear D gene. CDR3 length equals 15 residues. The germline CDR1 and CDR2 sequences are MNHNY and SVGAGI (reference sequence). The ends were cut back, 2 bases at V and 8 bases at J, with 15 bases in the middle.

This clonotype was observed a few times. This chain uses TRBV7-2 with TRBJ2-1, with TRBD2 as a possible D gene (6 bases). The CDR3 totals 15 residues. Germline V CDR1 and CDR2: SGHTA, FQGNSA. The V end was cut by 5 bases, the J end by 8 bases, with 19 bases between. The CDR3, as DNA: TGTGCCAGCAGCCCGGGACTTGCGGGTTGGGATGAGCAGTTCTTC. This translates into CASSPGLAGWDEQFF.

The chain couples TRBV29-1 to TRBJ2-1; D remains unclear. CDR3 length: 12 amino acids. The V gene lost 7 bases and the J gene lost 1 base, with 8 bases spanning the gap. Germline-derived CDR1 and CDR2 are SQVTM and ANQGSEA. DNA of the CDR3: TGCAGCGCACAGTCATCCTACAATGAGCAGTTCTTC. This gives the protein CSAQSSYNEQFF.

This clonotype has a handful of counts. This chain connects TRBV7-9 to TRBJ2-4; 9 bases fit TRBD1. The germline V gene encodes CDR1 SEHNR and CDR2 FQNEAQ (reference sequence). The CDR3 covers 13 residues. V shed 5 bases, J shed 9 bases, and the junction held 5 bases outside the gene matches. The CDR3 coding sequence is TGTGCCAGCAGCACAGGGGGCGTAGGCATTCAGTACTTC. It specifies CASSTGGVGIQYF.

This clonotype was counted between two and nine times. The J gene is TRBJ2-1, the V gene TRBV7-8; 8 bases fit TRBD2. The CDR3 length is 16 residues. V gave up 4 bases and J gave up 3 bases; unmatched junction bases: 8. The germline CDR1 and CDR2 sequences are SGHVS and FQNEAQ. Here the CDR3 DNA reads TGTGCCAGCAGCTCGCCGGGACTAGACCTCTACAATGAGCAGTTCTTC. Its translation: CASSSPGLDLYNEQFF.

The chain uses TRBV6-2 or TRBV6-3 and TRBJ1-1; D is uncertain. The CDR3 totals 14 residues. The V end lost 5 bases, the J end lost 1 base, and 11 bases lay between the germline ends. Germline loops: CDR1 MNHEY, CDR2 SVGEGT. CDR3 residues: CASSDRLANTEAFF. The CDR3 coding sequence is TGTGCCAGCAGTGACCGCTTGGCGAACACTGAAGCTTTCTTT.

The chain combines TRBV7-2 with TRBJ2-6; D unclear. Trimming stripped 5 bases from V and 4 bases from J, with 9 bases between. This CDR3 has 14 amino acids. Germline V lookup: CDR1 SGHTA, CDR2 FQGNSA. In nucleotides, the CDR3 is TGTGCCAGCAGCCCGACCTTCGGGGCCAACGTCCTGACTTTC. This translates into CASSPTFGANVLTF. Variable domain in full (rest from reference TRBV7-2 and TRBJ2-6): GAGVSQSPSNKVTEKGKDVELRCDPISGHTALYWYRQSLGQGLEFLIYFQGNSAPDKSGLPSDRFSAERTGGSVSTLTIQRTQQEDSAVYLCASSPTFGANVLTFGAGSRLTVL.

The genes are TRBV20-1 and TRBJ2-5; D is undetermined. The CDR3 contains 12 residues. Trimming stripped 0 bases from V and 5 bases from J, with 7 bases between. Germline lookup yields CDR1 DFQATT and CDR2 SNEGSKA (reference sequence). CDR3 sequence: CSARDMGETQYF. In nucleotides, the CDR3 is TGCAGTGCTAGAGATATGGGGGAGACCCAGTACTTC.

The rearrangement links TRBV12-3 or TRBV12-4 to TRBJ2-3; maybe TRBD2 (5 bases). With 3 bases removed from V and 1 base from J, the gap between germline ends came to 8 bases. This CDR3 comprises 14 residues. The CDR3 sequence: CASSFDGGTDTQYF. The CDR3 nucleotides are TGTGCCAGCAGTTTTGACGGGGGCACAGATACGCAGTATTTT.

The CDR3: CASRPTMEGTQYF. The CDR3 coding sequence is TGTGCCAGCAGACCAACAATGGAGGGGACCCAGTACTTC. This chain connects TRBV6-2 or TRBV6-3 to TRBJ2-5, with a weak D call TRBD2 (6 bases). Germline V CDR1 and CDR2: MNHEY, SVGEGT. V lost 6 bases to trimming and J lost 7 bases, with 15 bases between them. CDR3 size: 13 residues.

The DNA of the CDR3 is TGCAGTGCTAGAGATCAAGGGGGCACAGATACGCAGTATTTT. As protein: CSARDQGGTDTQYF. The chain couples TRBV20-1 to TRBJ2-3; D perhaps matches TRBD1 (5 bases). Per the germline V gene, CDR1 is DFQATT and CDR2 is SNEGSKA (reference sequence). The CDR3 loop spans 14 amino acids. The V and J ends lost 0 bases and 1 base respectively, with 8 bases between them.

About this clonotype itself: One end of the junction is discordant with germline, which a read error may explain. The rearrangement joins TRBV5-1 to TRBJ1-6; possible D gene TRBD1, 5 bases. The CDR3 length is 15 residues. Per germline, CDR1 SGHRS and CDR2 YFSETQ. CDR3 sequence (DNA): TGCGCCCGCAGCTTCCGACAGAATTCTAATTCACCCCTCCACTTT. The encoded protein is CARSFRQNSNSPLHF.

With regard to this clonotype: A read error may produce the germline difference seen at one junction end. The V gene is TRBV20-1, the J gene TRBJ1-6; maybe TRBD1 (5 bases). The CDR3 runs 13 residues. Per the germline V gene, CDR1 is DFQATT and CDR2 is SNEGSKA (reference sequence). The CDR3 here is CSASRGDDSPLPF. CDR3 nucleotide sequence: TGCAGTGCTAGTCGAGGGGATGATTCACCCCTCCCCTTT.

In its sample, this clonotype was seen once. One end of the junction varies from germline; a read error may be responsible. V and J are TRBV11-2 and TRBJ2-3; 10 bases match TRBD1. The CDR3 loop spans 21 amino acids. Germline-derived CDR1 and CDR2 are SGHAT and FQNNGV. This CDR3 is CASSLNPLGMTGGAGTETQYF. The CDR3 coding sequence is TGTGCCAGCAGCCTGAACCCTCTCGGCATGACAGGGGGCGCGGGCACAGAGACGCAGTATTTT.

This clonotype was found a few times. V usage is TRBV7-6 and J usage is TRBJ2-6; D gene unclear. The V gene's germline CDR1 is SGHVS and CDR2 FNYEAQ. Trimming removed 2 bases from V and 0 bases from J, with 17 bases in between. The CDR3 loop spans 19 amino acids. The CDR3 DNA follows: TGTGCCAGCAGCTTAATTCTCCAGTCTAATATCTCTGGGGCCAACGTCCTGACTTTC. Protein sequence: CASSLILQSNISGANVLTF.